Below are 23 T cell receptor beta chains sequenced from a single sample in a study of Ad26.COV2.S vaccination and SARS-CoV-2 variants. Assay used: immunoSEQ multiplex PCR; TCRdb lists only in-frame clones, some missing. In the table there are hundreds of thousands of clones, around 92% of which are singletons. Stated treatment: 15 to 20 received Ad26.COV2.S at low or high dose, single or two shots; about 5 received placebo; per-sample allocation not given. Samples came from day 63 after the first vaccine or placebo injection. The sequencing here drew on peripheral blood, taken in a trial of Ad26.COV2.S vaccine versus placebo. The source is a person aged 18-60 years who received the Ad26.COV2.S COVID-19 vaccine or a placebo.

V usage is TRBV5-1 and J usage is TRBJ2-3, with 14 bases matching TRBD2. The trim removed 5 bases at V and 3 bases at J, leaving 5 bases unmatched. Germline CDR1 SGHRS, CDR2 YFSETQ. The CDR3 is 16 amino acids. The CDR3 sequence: CASRTGLAGETDTQYF. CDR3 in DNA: TGCGCCAGCAGAACGGGACTAGCGGGAGAGACAGATACGCAGTATTTT.

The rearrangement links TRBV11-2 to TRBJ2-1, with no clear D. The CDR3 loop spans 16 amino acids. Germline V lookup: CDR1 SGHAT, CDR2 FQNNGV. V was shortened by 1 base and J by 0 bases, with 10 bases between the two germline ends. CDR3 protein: CASSLVILSSYNEQFF. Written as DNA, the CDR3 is TGTGCCAGCAGCTTAGTCATCTTGAGCTCCTACAATGAGCAGTTCTTC.

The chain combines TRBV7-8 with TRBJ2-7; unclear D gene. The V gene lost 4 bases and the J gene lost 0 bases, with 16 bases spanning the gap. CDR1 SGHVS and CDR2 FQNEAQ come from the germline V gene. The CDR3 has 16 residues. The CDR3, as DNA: TGTGCCAGCAGCTCCGCTTCTTGGGGAAACTCCTACGAGCAGTACTTC. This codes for CASSSASWGNSYEQYF.

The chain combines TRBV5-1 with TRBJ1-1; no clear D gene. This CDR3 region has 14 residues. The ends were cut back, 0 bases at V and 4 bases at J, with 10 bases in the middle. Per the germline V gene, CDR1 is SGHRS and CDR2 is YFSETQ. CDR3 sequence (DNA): TGCGCCAGCAGCTTGGATGGGGTAGTCACTGAAGCTTTCTTT. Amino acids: CASSLDGVVTEAFF.

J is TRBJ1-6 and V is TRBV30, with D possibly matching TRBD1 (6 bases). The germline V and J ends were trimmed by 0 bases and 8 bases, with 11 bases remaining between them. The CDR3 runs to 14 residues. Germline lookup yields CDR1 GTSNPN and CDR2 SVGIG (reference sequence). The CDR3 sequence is CAWSVGQWDSPLHF. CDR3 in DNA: TGTGCCTGGAGTGTCGGACAGTGGGATTCACCCCTCCACTTT.

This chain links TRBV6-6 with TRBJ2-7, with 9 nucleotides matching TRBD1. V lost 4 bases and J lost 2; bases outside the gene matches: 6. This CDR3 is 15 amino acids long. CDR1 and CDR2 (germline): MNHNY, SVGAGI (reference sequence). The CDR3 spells CASSSRDRVPYEQYF. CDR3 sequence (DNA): TGTGCCAGCAGTTCCCGGGACAGGGTCCCCTACGAGCAGTACTTC.

CDR3 region: CASSFGPLSGNTIYF. CDR3 coding DNA: TGTGCCAGCAGCTTCGGACCGCTCTCTGGAAACACCATATATTTT. The chain links TRBV5-6 to TRBJ1-3; no firm D call. Trimming stripped 2 bases from V and 0 bases from J, with 9 bases between. The CDR3 covers 15 residues. Germline CDR1 and CDR2: SGHDT and YYEEEE.

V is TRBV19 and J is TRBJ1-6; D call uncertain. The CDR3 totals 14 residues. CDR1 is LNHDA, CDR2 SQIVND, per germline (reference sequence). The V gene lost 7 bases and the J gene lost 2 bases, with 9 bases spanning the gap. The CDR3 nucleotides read TGTGCCAGTAACGACACCCCCTATAATTCACCCCTCCACTTT. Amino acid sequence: CASNDTPYNSPLHF.

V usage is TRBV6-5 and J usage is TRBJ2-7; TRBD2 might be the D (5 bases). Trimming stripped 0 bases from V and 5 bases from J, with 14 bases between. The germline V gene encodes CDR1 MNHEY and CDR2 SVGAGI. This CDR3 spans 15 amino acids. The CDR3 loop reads CASSYSKGVVDEQYF. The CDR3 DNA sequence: TGTGCCAGCAGTTACTCGAAGGGAGTAGTGGACGAGCAGTACTTC.

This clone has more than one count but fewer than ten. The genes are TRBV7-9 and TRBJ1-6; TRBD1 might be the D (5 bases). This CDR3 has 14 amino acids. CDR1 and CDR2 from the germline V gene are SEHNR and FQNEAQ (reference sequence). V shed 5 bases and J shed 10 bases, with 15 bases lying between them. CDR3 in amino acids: CASSAGNSRSPLHF. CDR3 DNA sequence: TGTGCCAGCAGCGCAGGGAATTCCAGATCACCCCTCCACTTT.

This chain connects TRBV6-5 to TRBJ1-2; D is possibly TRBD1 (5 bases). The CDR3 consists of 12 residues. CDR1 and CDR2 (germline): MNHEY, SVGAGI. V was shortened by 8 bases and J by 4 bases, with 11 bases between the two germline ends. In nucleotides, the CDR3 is TGTGCCAGCGCGGGGCAGTCCTATGGCTACACCTTC. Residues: CASAGQSYGYTF.

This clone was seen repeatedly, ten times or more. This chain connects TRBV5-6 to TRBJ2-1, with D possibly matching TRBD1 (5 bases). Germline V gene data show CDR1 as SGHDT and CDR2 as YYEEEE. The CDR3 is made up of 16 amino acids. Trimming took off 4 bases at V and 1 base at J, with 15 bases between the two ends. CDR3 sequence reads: CASSDPGLASYNEQFF. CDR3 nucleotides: TGTGCCAGCAGCGACCCAGGGCTTGCATCCTACAATGAGCAGTTCTTC.

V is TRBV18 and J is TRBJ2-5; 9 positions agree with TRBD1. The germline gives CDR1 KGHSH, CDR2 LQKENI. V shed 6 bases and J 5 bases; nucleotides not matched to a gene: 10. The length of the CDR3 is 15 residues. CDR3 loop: CASSLPQGAWETQYF. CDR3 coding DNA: TGTGCCAGCTCCCTACCACAGGGGGCGTGGGAGACCCAGTACTTC.

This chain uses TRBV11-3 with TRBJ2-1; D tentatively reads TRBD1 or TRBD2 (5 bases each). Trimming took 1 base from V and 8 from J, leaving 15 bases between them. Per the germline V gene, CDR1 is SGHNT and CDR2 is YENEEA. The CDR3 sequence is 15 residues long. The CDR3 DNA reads TGTGCCAGCAGCTTAGGAGAGGGGCTAGCACATGAGCAGTTCTTC. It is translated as CASSLGEGLAHEQFF.

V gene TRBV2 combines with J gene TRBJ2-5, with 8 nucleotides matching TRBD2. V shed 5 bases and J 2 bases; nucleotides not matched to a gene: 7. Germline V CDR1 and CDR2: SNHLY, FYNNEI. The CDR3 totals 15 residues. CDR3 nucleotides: TGTGCCAGCAGTCCCGGGGGGGGACGACAAGAGACCCAGTACTTC. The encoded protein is CASSPGGGRQETQYF.

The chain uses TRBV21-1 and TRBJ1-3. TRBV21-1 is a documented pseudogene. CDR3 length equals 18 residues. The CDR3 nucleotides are TGTGCCAGCAACTTCAATCGGTTGGGGGATAGGTCTGGAAACACCATATATTTT. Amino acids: CASNFNRLGDRSGNTIYF.

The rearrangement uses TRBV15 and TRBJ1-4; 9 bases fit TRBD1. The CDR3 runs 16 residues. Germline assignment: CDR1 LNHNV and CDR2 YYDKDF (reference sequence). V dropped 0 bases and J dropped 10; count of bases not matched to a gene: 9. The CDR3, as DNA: TGTGCCACCAGCAGAGATCGGGGACAGGGCGGCAGAAAACTGTTTTTT. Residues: CATSRDRGQGGRKLFF.

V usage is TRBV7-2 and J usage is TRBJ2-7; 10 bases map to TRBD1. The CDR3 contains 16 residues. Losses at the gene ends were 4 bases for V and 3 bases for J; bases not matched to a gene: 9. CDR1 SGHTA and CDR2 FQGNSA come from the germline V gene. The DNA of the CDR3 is TGTGCCAGCAGCTCCCTGGGACAGGGGCAAGACTACGAGCAGTACTTC. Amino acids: CASSSLGQGQDYEQYF.

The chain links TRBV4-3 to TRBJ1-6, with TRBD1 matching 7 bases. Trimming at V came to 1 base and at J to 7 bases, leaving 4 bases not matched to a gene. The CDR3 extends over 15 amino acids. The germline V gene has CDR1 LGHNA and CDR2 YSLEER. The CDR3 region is CASSQAGTANSPLHF. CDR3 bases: TGCGCCAGCAGCCAAGCCGGGACAGCCAATTCACCCCTCCACTTT.

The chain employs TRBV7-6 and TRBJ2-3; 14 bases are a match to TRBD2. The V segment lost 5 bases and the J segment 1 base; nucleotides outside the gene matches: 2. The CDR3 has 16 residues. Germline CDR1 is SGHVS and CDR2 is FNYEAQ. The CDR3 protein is CASSKTSGRGTDTQYF. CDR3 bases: TGTGCCAGCAGCAAGACTAGCGGGAGGGGCACAGATACGCAGTATTTT.

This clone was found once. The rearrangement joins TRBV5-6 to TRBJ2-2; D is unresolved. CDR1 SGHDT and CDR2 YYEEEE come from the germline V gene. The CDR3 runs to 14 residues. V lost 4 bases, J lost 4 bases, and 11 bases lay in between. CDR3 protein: CASSMDLFTGELFF. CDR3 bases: TGTGCCAGCAGCATGGACCTGTTCACCGGGGAGCTGTTTTTT.

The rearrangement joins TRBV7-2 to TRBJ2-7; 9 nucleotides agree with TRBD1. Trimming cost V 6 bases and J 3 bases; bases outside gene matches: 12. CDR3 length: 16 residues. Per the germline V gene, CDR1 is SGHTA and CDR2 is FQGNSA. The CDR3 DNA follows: TGTGCCAGCAGTCTTCGGGCAGGACAGGGGATCTACGAGCAGTACTTC. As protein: CASSLRAGQGIYEQYF.

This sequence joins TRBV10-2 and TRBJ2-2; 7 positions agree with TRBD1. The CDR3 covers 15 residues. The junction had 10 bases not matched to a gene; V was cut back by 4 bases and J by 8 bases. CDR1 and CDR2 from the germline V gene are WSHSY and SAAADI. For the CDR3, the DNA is TGCGCCAGCAGTGGGATTACAGGGGTGGCGGGGGAGCTGTTTTTT. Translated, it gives CASSGITGVAGELFF.